The entry below gives a single TCR beta chain sequence along with its context. Regarding treatment: preoperative locoregional IRX-2 cytokine immunotherapy. Patients received preoperative, locoregional IRX-2 cytokine immunotherapy in a phase Ib study. The entry originates in a study of preoperative IRX-2 immunotherapy in early breast cancer. Repertoires were generated with immunoSEQ multiplex PCR, while TCRdb's copy carries only in-frame clones and drops some. The repertoire holds 75,000 to 100,000 clones, with just over 85% as singletons. The sequencing here drew on tumor tissue, taken after IRX-2 immunotherapy. The clonotype comes from a human donor with breast cancer.

The CDR3 here is CASSEVRVTSGANVLTF. CDR3 nucleotides: TGCGCCAGCAGCGAGGTGAGGGTGACCAGTGGGGCCAACGTCCTGACTTTC. V usage is TRBV5-1 and J usage is TRBJ2-6; the D gene is possibly TRBD2 (5 bases). Trimming shortened V by 4 bases and J by 3 bases, and 17 bases separated the two germline ends. The germline CDR1 and CDR2 sequences are SGHRS and YFSETQ. CDR3 size: 17 residues.